The T cell receptor (beta chain) under discussion was sequenced for a study of blood T cell repertoires in COVID-19. As for the study in general: In each case, the material was cDNA or gDNA derived from T cells, B-cell-depleted T cells, or PBMCs.

Germline loops: CDR1 KGHSH, CDR2 LQKENI. The CDR3 extends over 15 amino acids. V shed 4 bases and J 6 bases; nucleotides not matched to a gene: 7. Sequencing used immunoSEQ multiplex PCR; TCRdb keeps in-frame clones, though not all of them. The data contain roughly 92,000 clones, around nine tenths of them singletons. In this sample, this clone turned up once. Sequencing was done on a sample of peripheral blood. The chain employs TRBV18 and TRBJ2-1; 9 positions match TRBD1. The TCR was taken from a man aged 50 to 59 with acute or convalescent COVID-19. CDR3 coding DNA: TGTGCCAGCTCACTCGGGACAGGGAGAATCAATGAGCAGTTCTTC. Protein: CASSLGTGRINEQFF.